The clone carrying this T cell receptor (beta chain) was detected many times. Its antigen is currently unknown. TCRdb re-called the PCR reads with MiXCR. Here the sample spans roughly 42,000 clones, approximately 20% being singletons. Germline CDR1 and CDR2: LNHNV and YYDKDF (reference sequence). V lost 5 bases and J lost 6; bases outside the gene matches: 7. The CDR3 sequence is 15 residues long. These data belong to a study of metastatic and nonmetastatic thyroid tumors. Patients underwent thyroid surgery, and none had received any treatment before it. Study findings and constraints: In blood and tumor, TCR beta diversity was reportedly significantly higher in malignant thyroid tumors than in benign nodules.

The sample comprised tumor tissue. The sequence came from a female donor with papillary thyroid cancer or a benign thyroid nodule (not recorded which). Some clones in this sample may be carry-over from other donors' samples. The rearrangement joins TRBV15 to TRBJ2-3; 11 bases line up with TRBD2. CDR3 in amino acids: CATSGRLAGRDTQYF. CDR3 DNA sequence: TGTGCCACCAGCGGTAGACTAGCGGGACGGGATACGCAGTATTTT.